Listed below are T cell receptor beta chains from one sample, sequenced in a study of blood T cell repertoires in COVID-19. The assay was immunoSEQ multiplex PCR, and TCRdb's table has in-frame clones only and misses some. The sample shows about 170,000 clones, roughly 91% of them seen only once. The sample comprised peripheral blood. These receptors came from a man between 50 and 59 years old who had recovered from COVID-19. Each CDR3 is given with its conserved first and last residue. A D gene is named only where the DNA matches it firmly. Expanded clones get a size class; other rows say once, few or many, or leave the size out.

V gene: TRBV28; J gene: TRBJ1-6; D gene: .; clone size: .; CDR3 protein: CASSLLDRGNLPNSPLHF; CDR3 DNA: TGTGCCAGCAGTTTACTGGACCGCGGGAATCTACCGAATTCACCCCTCCACTTT
V gene: TRBV5-1; J gene: TRBJ1-4; D gene: .; clone size: .; CDR3 protein: CASSLQGSNEKLFF; CDR3 DNA: TGCGCCAGCAGCTTGCAGGGGAGCAATGAAAAACTGTTTTTT
V gene: TRBV6-6; J gene: TRBJ2-7; D gene: .; clone size: .; CDR3 protein: CASSAGQRTHEQYF; CDR3 DNA: TGTGCCAGCAGCGCGGGACAGCGAACCCACGAGCAGTACTTC
V gene: TRBV5-4; J gene: TRBJ2-1; D gene: TRBD2; clone size: .; CDR3 protein: CASSLASGLVAEFF; CDR3 DNA: TGTGCCAGCAGCTTGGCCTCGGGACTAGTAGCTGAGTTCTTC
V gene: TRBV9; J gene: TRBJ2-3; D gene: TRBD1; clone size: .; CDR3 protein: CASSVETGGTQYF; CDR3 DNA: TGTGCCAGCAGCGTAGAGACAGGGGGTACGCAGTATTTT
V gene: TRBV2; J gene: TRBJ2-7; D gene: .; clone size: .; CDR3 protein: CASRGSYEQYF; CDR3 DNA: TGTGCCAGCCGGGGAAGCTACGAGCAGTACTTC
V gene: TRBV5-4; J gene: TRBJ2-7; D gene: TRBD2; clone size: .; CDR3 protein: CASILPSGRAVEQYF; CDR3 DNA: TGTGCCAGCATCCTACCTAGCGGGAGGGCCGTCGAGCAGTACTTC
V gene: TRBV6-5; J gene: TRBJ2-7; D gene: .; clone size: .; CDR3 protein: CASSLLVAVSYEQYF; CDR3 DNA: TGTGCCAGCAGCCTCCTAGTGGCAGTCTCCTACGAGCAGTACTTC
V gene: TRBV29-1; J gene: TRBJ2-3; D gene: .; clone size: .; CDR3 protein: CSVEGTGEGTDTQYF; CDR3 DNA: TGCAGCGTTGAGGGAACAGGGGAGGGCACAGATACGCAGTATTTT
V gene: TRBV27; J gene: TRBJ2-7; D gene: .; clone size: once; CDR3 protein: CASSGPSGGGSSYEQYF; CDR3 DNA: TGTGCCAGCAGTGGGCCATCGGGCGGGGGCAGCTCCTACGAGCAGTACTTC
V gene: TRBV20-1; J gene: TRBJ2-5; D gene: .; clone size: .; CDR3 protein: CSASDRDQETQYF; CDR3 DNA: TGCAGTGCTAGTGATCGGGACCAAGAGACCCAGTACTTC
V gene: TRBV6-2/TRBV6-3; J gene: TRBJ2-1; D gene: TRBD1; clone size: .; CDR3 protein: CASSLTGEPYNEQFF; CDR3 DNA: TGTGCCAGCAGTCTGACAGGGGAGCCCTACAATGAGCAGTTCTTC
V gene: TRBV6-2/TRBV6-3; J gene: TRBJ1-5; D gene: .; clone size: .; CDR3 protein: CASSYQGRNQPQHF; CDR3 DNA: TGTGCCAGCAGTTATCAGGGAAGGAATCAGCCCCAGCATTTT
V gene: TRBV7-2; J gene: TRBJ1-4; D gene: TRBD1; clone size: .; CDR3 protein: CASSSGQRVGEKLFF; CDR3 DNA: TGTGCCAGCAGCTCGGGACAGCGGGTGGGGGAAAAACTGTTTTTT
V gene: TRBV7-3; J gene: TRBJ2-3; D gene: .; clone size: .; CDR3 protein: CASSPSVSTDTQYF; CDR3 DNA: TGTGCCAGCAGCCCTAGCGTAAGCACAGATACGCAGTATTTT
V gene: TRBV11-2; J gene: TRBJ1-1; D gene: .; clone size: .; CDR3 protein: CARKNGGARNTEAFF; CDR3 DNA: TGTGCCAGGAAAAATGGAGGGGCGCGAAACACTGAAGCTTTCTTT
V gene: TRBV28; J gene: TRBJ2-7; D gene: .; clone size: .; CDR3 protein: CASSLNRVEQYF; CDR3 DNA: TGTGCCAGCAGCCTAAATCGGGTTGAGCAGTACTTC
V gene: TRBV23-1; J gene: TRBJ2-5; D gene: TRBD2; clone size: .; CDR3 protein: CASSPRTSGRVETQYF; CDR3 DNA: TGCGCCAGCAGTCCGCGGACTAGCGGGAGGGTAGAGACCCAGTACTTC
V gene: TRBV5-1; J gene: TRBJ2-5; D gene: TRBD1; clone size: once; CDR3 protein: CASSPTGAKETQYF; CDR3 DNA: TGCGCCAGCAGCCCGACAGGGGCGAAAGAGACCCAGTACTTC
V gene: TRBV7-2; J gene: TRBJ2-7; D gene: TRBD1; clone size: .; CDR3 protein: CASSLARGPVEQYF; CDR3 DNA: TGTGCCAGCAGCTTAGCCAGGGGGCCGGTCGAGCAGTACTTC
V gene: TRBV29-1; J gene: TRBJ1-4; D gene: TRBD1; clone size: .; CDR3 protein: CSVDEGQGINERLFF; CDR3 DNA: TGCAGCGTTGATGAAGGACAGGGGATTAATGAGCGGCTGTTTTTT
V gene: TRBV12-3/TRBV12-4; J gene: TRBJ2-1; D gene: TRBD2; clone size: .; CDR3 protein: CASGTSGYNEQFF; CDR3 DNA: TGTGCCAGCGGGACTAGCGGCTACAATGAGCAGTTCTTC
V gene: TRBV5-5; J gene: TRBJ1-5; D gene: .; clone size: .; CDR3 protein: CASSPGGSNSNQPQHF; CDR3 DNA: TGTGCCAGCAGCCCCGGGGGGTCTAATAGCAATCAGCCCCAGCATTTT
V gene: TRBV28; J gene: TRBJ1-6; D gene: .; clone size: .; CDR3 protein: CASSLNFRNSPLHF; CDR3 DNA: TGTGCCAGCAGTTTGAATTTCAGGAATTCACCCCTCCACTTT
V gene: TRBV3-1/TRBV3-2; J gene: TRBJ1-4; D gene: .; clone size: .; CDR3 protein: CASSQVGAAIRGEKLFF; CDR3 DNA: TGTGCCAGCAGCCAAGTGGGGGCGGCGATCAGAGGGGAAAAACTGTTTTTT
V gene: TRBV9; J gene: TRBJ2-3; D gene: TRBD1; clone size: .; CDR3 protein: CASSVGDSSSTDTQYF; CDR3 DNA: TGTGCCAGCAGCGTAGGGGACAGTTCAAGCACAGATACGCAGTATTTT
V gene: TRBV19; J gene: TRBJ1-5; D gene: .; clone size: .; CDR3 protein: CASSISGLNQPQHF; CDR3 DNA: TGTGCCAGTAGTATTTCAGGGCTCAATCAGCCCCAGCATTTT
V gene: TRBV3-1/TRBV3-2; J gene: TRBJ2-4; D gene: TRBD2; clone size: few; CDR3 protein: CASSQGTSGGAKNIQYF; CDR3 DNA: TGTGCCAGCAGCCAAGGGACTAGCGGGGGAGCCAAAAACATTCAGTACTTC
V gene: TRBV28; J gene: TRBJ2-5; D gene: TRBD1; clone size: .; CDR3 protein: CASSLDRVQETQYF; CDR3 DNA: TGTGCCAGCAGTCTCGACAGGGTCCAAGAGACCCAGTACTTC
V gene: TRBV6-6; J gene: TRBJ1-5; D gene: TRBD1; clone size: .; CDR3 protein: CASRPGTGREPQHF; CDR3 DNA: TGTGCCAGCAGGCCCGGGACAGGGAGGGAGCCCCAGCATTTT
V gene: TRBV7-9; J gene: TRBJ2-5; D gene: TRBD1; clone size: .; CDR3 protein: CASSSDRVEETQYF; CDR3 DNA: TGTGCCAGCAGCTCGGACAGGGTCGAAGAGACCCAGTACTTC